This T cell receptor (beta chain) was captured in a study of blood T cell repertoires in COVID-19. Source study methods: For nucleated cells, counts were estimated from reference gene primer amplification. Profiled with immunoSEQ multiplex PCR; TCRdb holds only in-frame clones, not every one. That table furnishes V, J and clone size, whereas the DNA furnished D and trimming. Here the sample spans a few hundred thousand clones, around nine tenths being singletons. Ages ranged from about 18 to 89 years, with residence in around 24 US areas. Which cohort a participant joined came from the clinical history participants gave. Cohort 3 donors were reported recovered after two negative PCRs, clearance, or symptom resolution. The sequence came from a young man who had recovered from COVID-19. Sequencing was done on a sample of PBMCs or T cells enriched from blood (not recorded which).

In DNA form, the CDR3 reads TGTGCCAGCTCACCTGACACCGCGGGCCAGTACTTC. This gives the protein CASSPDTAGQYF. This chain joins TRBV18 and TRBJ2-5; TRBD2 is a possible D gene (5 bases). The germline V gene has CDR1 KGHSH and CDR2 LQKENI. V dropped 3 bases and J dropped 10 bases, with 12 bases sitting between them. This CDR3 comprises 12 residues.